What follows are 8 T cell receptor beta chains derived from one specimen sequenced in a study of cytotoxic CD8 clonotypes in ibrutinib-treated CLL. This table comes from immunoSEQ multiplex PCR, and its TCRdb copy is limited to in-frame clones, with some not included. Here the sample spans around 140,000 clones, over 75% being singletons. The specimen comprised PBMCs, sampled after 24 months of ibrutinib treatment. The receptors shown here come from a human donor with chronic lymphocytic leukemia.

The chain recombines TRBV7-2 with TRBJ1-5; D is perhaps TRBD1 (5 bases). This CDR3 is built from 14 residues. The germline V and J ends were trimmed by 2 bases and 4 bases, with 9 bases remaining between them. The germline V gene encodes CDR1 SGHTA and CDR2 FQGNSA. The CDR3 DNA reads TGTGCCAGCAGCTTACCAGGGTTTAATCAGCCCCAGCATTTT. It codes for CASSLPGFNQPQHF. The variable domain in full, completed from reference TRBV7-2 and TRBJ1-5, reads GAGVSQSPSNKVTEKGKDVELRCDPISGHTALYWYRQSLGQGLEFLIYFQGNSAPDKSGLPSDRFSAERTGGSVSTLTIQRTQQEDSAVYLCASSLPGFNQPQHFGDGTRLSIL.

The chain has TRBV11-2 and TRBJ2-3; TRBD2 might be the D (6 bases). This CDR3 is 16 amino acids long. Germline assignment: CDR1 SGHAT and CDR2 FQNNGV. The germline V and J ends were trimmed by 0 bases and 6 bases, with 16 bases remaining between them. CDR3 region: CASSLERGGRSDTQYF. As DNA, the CDR3 is TGTGCCAGCAGCTTAGAGAGGGGAGGTAGATCGGATACGCAGTATTTT.

The rearrangement links TRBV28 to TRBJ2-2; 10 bases are shared with TRBD1. Unmatched junction bases numbered 7, after V lost 5 bases and J lost 1 base. This CDR3 region has 17 residues. The V gene's germline CDR1 is MDHEN and CDR2 SYDVKM. The CDR3 reads CASSTFRDRGNTGELFF. The DNA of the CDR3 is TGTGCCAGCAGTACCTTCCGGGACAGGGGGAACACCGGGGAGCTGTTTTTT.

The genes are TRBV7-3 and TRBJ1-1; the D gene is possibly TRBD1 (6 bases). V lost 5 bases, J lost 3 bases, and 10 bases lay in between. There are 13 residues in the CDR3. The germline V gene encodes CDR1 SGHTA and CDR2 FQGTGA. The CDR3 region has the DNA TGTGCCAGCAGCCAACAGGGCGACACTGAAGCTTTCTTT. This translates into CASSQQGDTEAFF. The full variable domain, with the rest looked up from reference TRBV7-3 and TRBJ1-1, is GAGVSQTPSNKVTEKGKYVELRCDPISGHTALYWYRQSLGQGPEFLIYFQGTGAADDSGLPNDRFFAVRPEGSVSTLKIQRTERGDSAVYLCASSQQGDTEAFFGQGTRLTVV.

The rearrangement uses TRBV21-1 and TRBJ1-4; the DNA was not used to check the table's D call, TRBD1. TRBV21-1 is reported as a pseudogene. The CDR3 extends over 14 amino acids. CDR3 nucleotide sequence: TGTGCCAGCCCTGATTGGGGCAGGAGTGAAAAACTGTTTTTT. Amino acids: CASPDWGRSEKLFF.

This chain joins TRBV28 and TRBJ1-4; 8 nucleotides agree with TRBD1. The V and J ends lost 4 bases and 10 bases, in that order; junction bases with no gene match: 11. The length of the CDR3 is 15 residues. In germline, CDR1 is MDHEN, CDR2 SYDVKM. CDR3 sequence: CASSSAGQGGGKLFF. The CDR3 DNA reads as TGTGCCAGCAGTTCGGCTGGACAGGGTGGGGGAAAACTGTTTTTT.

Written as DNA, the CDR3 is TGTGCCACCAGCAGTCTCCGAGGGGCGATCACCTACGAGCAGTACTTC. Encoded protein: CATSSLRGAITYEQYF. The chain employs TRBV15 and TRBJ2-7; D might be TRBD1 or TRBD2, each matching 5 bases. CDR1 LNHNV and CDR2 YYDKDF come from the germline V gene (reference sequence). Trimming took off 3 bases at V and 2 bases at J, with 17 bases between the two ends. The CDR3 sequence is 16 residues long.

This chain joins TRBV10-2 and TRBJ1-1; D is unclear. CDR1 WSHSY and CDR2 SAAADI come from the germline V gene. V lost 7 bases and J lost 0, with 6 bases in between. The CDR3 extends over 12 amino acids. The CDR3, as DNA: TGCGCCAGCAACAGTATGAACACTGAAGCTTTCTTT. Translation: CASNSMNTEAFF.